The 13 T cell receptor beta chains presented below share a single source sample, sequenced in a study of blood T cell repertoires in COVID-19. TCRdb's copy holds only in-frame clones and misses some; the assay was immunoSEQ multiplex PCR. This table has 270,000 or so clones, around 93% appearing once. The material sequenced was PBMCs or T cells enriched from blood (not recorded which). These receptors originate from a man in his forties who had been exposed to COVID-19.

The DNA for the CDR3 is TGTGCCAGCAGTGATAACGCGGGCACTGAAGCTTTCTTT. This encodes CASSDNAGTEAFF. The J gene is TRBJ1-1, the V gene TRBV25-1; D is unclear. Germline lookup yields CDR1 MGHDK and CDR2 SYGVNS. The V and J ends lost 3 bases and 4 bases respectively, with 9 bases between them. There are 13 residues in the CDR3.

In regard to this clone: Its ends do not fully match the called genes, so a read error is possible. J is TRBJ2-7 and V is TRBV27; 9 bases agree with TRBD1. CDR3 size: 19 residues. Germline V gives CDR1 MNHEY, CDR2 SMNVEV (reference sequence). The CDR3: CASRSISGTGFRVSSEQYF. CDR3 bases: TGTGCCAGCAGAAGCATTTCCGGGACAGGGTTTCGGGTATCCTCCGAGCAGTACTTC.

V and J are TRBV11-3 and TRBJ2-1, with TRBD2 identical over 7 bases. The CDR3 covers 14 residues. The V and J ends lost 3 bases and 6 bases, in that order; junction bases with no gene match: 5. Germline assignment: CDR1 SGHNT and CDR2 YENEEA. The CDR3, as DNA: TGTGCCAGCAGCTTCCCGGGAGGAGTCAATGAGCAGTTCTTC. Protein: CASSFPGGVNEQFF.

CDR3 in amino acids: CASSRGTRNQPQHF. The CDR3 nucleotides read TGTGCCAGTAGTCGGGGAACTCGCAATCAGCCCCAGCATTTT. This chain links TRBV19 with TRBJ1-5; D ambiguous. Germline V CDR1 and CDR2: LNHDA, SQIVND (reference sequence). Trimming removed 5 bases at V and 2 bases at J, with 10 bases between. This CDR3 has 14 amino acids.

The chain employs TRBV5-1 and TRBJ2-2; a weak D match, TRBD1 (5 bases). This CDR3 is built from 13 residues. Looked up from germline, CDR1 is SGHRS and CDR2 is YFSETQ. The V gene lost 5 bases and the J gene lost 2 bases, with 7 bases spanning the gap. DNA of the CDR3: TGCGCCAGCAGTCAGGGCAACACCGGGGAGCTGTTTTTT. It specifies CASSQGNTGELFF.

This chain joins TRBV28 and TRBJ2-1, with TRBD2 matching over 8 bases. Per the germline V gene, CDR1 is MDHEN and CDR2 is SYDVKM. V was pared by 2 bases and J by 9 bases, with 3 bases of the junction left unmatched. The CDR3 loop spans 13 amino acids. This chain's CDR3 is CASSLNSGIEQFF. CDR3 sequence (DNA): TGTGCCAGCAGTTTAAATAGCGGGATTGAGCAGTTCTTC.

This clone was seen a handful of times. This rearrangement joins TRBV6-1 to TRBJ2-7; D uncertain. The germline V gene encodes CDR1 MNHNS and CDR2 SASEGT. The CDR3 contains 14 residues. V was trimmed by 3 bases and J by 4 bases, leaving 13 bases between them. The DNA of the CDR3 is TGTGCCAGCAGTGAGATAACAGTTAATTACGAGCAGTACTTC. As protein: CASSEITVNYEQYF.

The chain has TRBV5-1 and TRBJ1-1; D not resolved. Trimming removed 9 bases from V and 6 bases from J, with 15 bases in between. From germline, CDR1 is SGHRS and CDR2 YFSETQ. This CDR3 has 12 residues. Written as DNA, the CDR3 is TGCGCCACCAAGGCGGGGAGGCCTGAAGCTTTCTTT. Translating it yields CATKAGRPEAFF.

The chain recombines TRBV5-1 with TRBJ1-5, with TRBD1 matching 7 bases. The J segment lost 2 bases and the V segment lost 0 bases, leaving 8 bases of the junction unmatched. Germline CDR1 SGHRS, CDR2 YFSETQ. The CDR3 contains 17 residues. Written as DNA, the CDR3 is TGCGCCAGCAGCTTGGACCCAGGGGGATATGGCAATCAGCCCCAGCATTTT. Its protein is CASSLDPGGYGNQPQHF.

Note on this clone: Within the sample, other DNA sequences also encode this same CDR3. The chain recombines TRBV10-1 with TRBJ1-1; TRBD1 aligns across 7 bases. J lost 4 bases, V lost 4 bases, and 3 bases had no gene match. The germline CDR1 and CDR2 sequences are WNHNN and SYGVQD (reference sequence). CDR3 length: 13 amino acids. In nucleotides, the CDR3 is TGCGCCAGCAGTGGACAGGGCGCCACTGAAGCTTTCTTT. This translates into CASSGQGATEAFF.

V is TRBV7-2 and J is TRBJ2-7; maybe TRBD2 (5 bases). The germline V and J ends were trimmed by 1 base and 2 bases, with 9 bases remaining between them. The germline CDR1 and CDR2 sequences are SGHTA and FQGNSA. The CDR3 loop spans 14 amino acids. The CDR3 protein is CASSLVGRTYEQYF. The CDR3 DNA reads TGTGCCAGCAGCTTAGTAGGGAGAACCTACGAGCAGTACTTC.

The table lists this clone with a count of one. The chain recombines TRBV6-2 or TRBV6-3 with TRBJ2-1, with TRBD2 matching 10 bases. CDR1 MNHEY and CDR2 SVGEGT come from the germline V gene. The V gene end was trimmed by 2 bases and the J gene end by 8 bases; junction bases not matched to a gene: 12. This CDR3 contains 17 residues. The CDR3 is CASSYELAGDNFHEQFF. CDR3 nucleotide sequence: TGTGCCAGCAGTTACGAGCTAGCGGGAGATAACTTCCATGAGCAGTTCTTC.

This clone turned up a few times. This chain connects TRBV10-3 to TRBJ1-5; TRBD1 matches at 8 bases. Germline lookup yields CDR1 ENHRY and CDR2 SYGVKD. CDR3 length: 17 amino acids. Trimming removed 6 bases from V and 2 bases from J; junction bases left unmatched: 12. The CDR3 is CAIRASAGTGGNQPQHF. For the CDR3, the DNA is TGTGCCATCAGGGCCTCAGCAGGGACAGGAGGCAATCAGCCCCAGCATTTT.